The 5 T cell receptor beta chains below were found in one sample sequenced in a study of T cell changes during pregnancy in multiple sclerosis. Sequencing was performed with immunoSEQ multiplex PCR; in TCRdb, only in-frame clones are kept and a portion is missing. The table records 93,000 or so clones, 85% to 95% of them present only once. The sample in question was peripheral blood, obtained after pregnancy. These receptors were collected from a female donor with multiple sclerosis, enrolled in a pregnancy study.

CDR3 amino acids: CASTPEAGLGSPQHF. CDR3 in DNA: TGTGCCAGCACCCCTGAGGCTGGCCTCGGGAGCCCCCAGCATTTT. The rearrangement links TRBV6-6 to TRBJ1-5; no reliable D call. V dropped 7 bases and J dropped 10 bases, with 23 bases sitting between them. Germline V lookup: CDR1 MNHNY, CDR2 SVGAGI (reference sequence). The CDR3 consists of 15 residues.

The chain employs TRBV5-1 and TRBJ1-2, with D possibly being TRBD1 (6 bases). Germline V CDR1 and CDR2: SGHRS, YFSETQ. This CDR3 has 13 residues. The germline V and J ends were trimmed by 5 bases and 6 bases, with 14 bases remaining between them. The CDR3 loop is CASSIQGSDGYTF. The CDR3 coding sequence is TGCGCCAGCAGTATACAGGGCTCGGATGGCTACACCTTC.

This chain connects TRBV10-3 to TRBJ1-2; TRBD1 matches 7 bases. The ends lost 7 bases at V and 4 bases at J; junction bases unmatched: 3. CDR1 and CDR2 from the germline V gene are ENHRY and SYGVKD. The CDR3 runs 12 residues. CDR3 DNA sequence: TGTGCCATCAAGCCAGGGGGCTATGGCTACACCTTC. Its translation is CAIKPGGYGYTF.

CDR3 amino acids: CASSTAYNEQFF. CDR3 DNA sequence: TGTGCCAGCAGTACAGCTTACAATGAGCAGTTCTTC. The chain recombines TRBV9 with TRBJ2-1, with D unclear. V lost 5 bases and J lost 4, with 7 bases in between. The CDR3 is made up of 12 amino acids. Germline CDR1 SGDLS, CDR2 YYNGEE.

The chain uses TRBV11-2 and TRBJ2-4; 11 bases align to TRBD2. Germline trimming cut 5 bases from V and 1 base from J; bases unmatched to any gene: 10. CDR1 and CDR2 from the germline V gene are SGHAT and FQNNGV. The CDR3 totals 18 residues. CDR3 bases: TGTGCCAGCAGCCCCTTAGCGGGAGGGCCGCCGGCCAAAAACATTCAGTACTTC. As protein: CASSPLAGGPPAKNIQYF.